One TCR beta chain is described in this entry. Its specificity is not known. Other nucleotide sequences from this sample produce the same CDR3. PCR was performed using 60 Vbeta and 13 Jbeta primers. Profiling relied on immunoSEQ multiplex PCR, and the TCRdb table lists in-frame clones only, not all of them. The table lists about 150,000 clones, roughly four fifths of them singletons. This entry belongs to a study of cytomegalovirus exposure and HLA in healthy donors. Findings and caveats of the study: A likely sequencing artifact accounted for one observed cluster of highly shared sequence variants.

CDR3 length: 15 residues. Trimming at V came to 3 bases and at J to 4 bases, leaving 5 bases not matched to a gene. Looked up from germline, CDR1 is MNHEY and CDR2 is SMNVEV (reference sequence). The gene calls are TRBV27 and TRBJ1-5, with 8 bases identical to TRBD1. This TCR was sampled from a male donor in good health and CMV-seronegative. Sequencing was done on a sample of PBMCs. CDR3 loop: CASSLAGTGNQPQHF. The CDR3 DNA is TGTGCCAGCAGTTTGGCCGGGACAGGTAATCAGCCCCAGCATTTT.